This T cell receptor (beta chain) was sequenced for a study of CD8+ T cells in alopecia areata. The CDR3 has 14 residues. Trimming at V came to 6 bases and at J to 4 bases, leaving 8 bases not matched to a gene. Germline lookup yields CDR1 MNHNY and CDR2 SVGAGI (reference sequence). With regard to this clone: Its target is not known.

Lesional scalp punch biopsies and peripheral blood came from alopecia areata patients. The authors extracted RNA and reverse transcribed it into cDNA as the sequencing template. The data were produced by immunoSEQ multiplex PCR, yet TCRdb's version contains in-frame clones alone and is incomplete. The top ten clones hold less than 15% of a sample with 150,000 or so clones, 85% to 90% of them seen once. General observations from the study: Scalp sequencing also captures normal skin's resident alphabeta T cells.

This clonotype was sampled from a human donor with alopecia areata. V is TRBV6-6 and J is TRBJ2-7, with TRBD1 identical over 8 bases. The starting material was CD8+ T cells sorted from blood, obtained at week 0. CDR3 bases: TGTGCCAGCAGCTATACCGGGACAGGATACGAGCAGTACTTC. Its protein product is CASSYTGTGYEQYF.